This T cell receptor beta chain was identified during a study of breast tumors, draining lymph nodes, adjacent tissues. Germline CDR1 and CDR2: MNHEY and SVGAGI. Trimming cost V 7 bases and J 1 base, with 7 bases left between them. This CDR3 is built from 12 residues. Breast cancer patients provided tissue from their axillary draining lymph nodes. A note on this clonotype: The antigen remains unidentified.

TCRdb ran MiXCR on the multiplex PCR reads and lists one entry per CDR3 protein. This table holds 120,000 to 150,000 distinct CDR3 sequences, approximately 30% found once. Overall study results and limits: Compared with basal-like, luminal-like tumors shared significantly more repertoire with nontumor tissue.

The material sequenced was axillary lymph node tissue. This clonotype originated in a female donor with breast cancer. Some clones in this sample may be carry-over from other donors' samples. V and J are TRBV6-5 and TRBJ1-1; D unresolved. CDR3 amino acids: CASIKGNTEAFF. CDR3 bases: TGTGCCAGCATAAAGGGGAACACTGAAGCTTTCTTT.